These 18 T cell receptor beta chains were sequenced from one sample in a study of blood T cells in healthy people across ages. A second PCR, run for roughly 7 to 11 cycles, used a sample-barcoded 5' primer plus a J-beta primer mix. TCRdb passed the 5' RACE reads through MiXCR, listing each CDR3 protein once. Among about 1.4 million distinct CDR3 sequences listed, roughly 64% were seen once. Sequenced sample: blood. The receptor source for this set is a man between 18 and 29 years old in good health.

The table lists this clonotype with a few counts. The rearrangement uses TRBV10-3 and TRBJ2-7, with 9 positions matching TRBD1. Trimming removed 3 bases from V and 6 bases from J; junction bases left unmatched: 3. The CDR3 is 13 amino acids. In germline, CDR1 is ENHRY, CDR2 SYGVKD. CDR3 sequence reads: CAISEGTGSEQYF. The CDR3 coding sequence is TGTGCCATCAGTGAAGGGACAGGGAGCGAGCAGTACTTC.

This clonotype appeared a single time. In DNA, the CDR3 is TGCAGTGCTAGGTCGGGGACTAGCGGCTACAATGAGCAGTTCTTC. It translates to CSARSGTSGYNEQFF. The chain carries TRBV20-1 and TRBJ2-1, with 11 bases identical to TRBD2. The CDR3 covers 15 residues. V was pared by 3 bases and J by 3 bases, with 4 bases of the junction left unmatched. Looked up from germline, CDR1 is DFQATT and CDR2 is SNEGSKA (reference sequence).

CDR3 region: CASSLAISGFYEQYF. CDR3 DNA: TGTGCCAGCAGTTTAGCCATTAGCGGGTTCTACGAGCAGTACTTC. J is TRBJ2-7 and V is TRBV12-3 or TRBV12-4; 7 bases match TRBD2. The CDR3 consists of 15 residues. V trimming: 0 bases; J trimming: 3 bases; junction bases outside the gene matches: 5.

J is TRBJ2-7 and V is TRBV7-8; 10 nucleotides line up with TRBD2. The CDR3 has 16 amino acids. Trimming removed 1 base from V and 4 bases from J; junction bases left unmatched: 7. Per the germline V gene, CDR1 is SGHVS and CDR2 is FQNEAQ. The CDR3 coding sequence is TGTGCCAGCAGCTTAGTATCTAGCGGGAGTCCGTACGAGCAGTACTTC. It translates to CASSLVSSGSPYEQYF.

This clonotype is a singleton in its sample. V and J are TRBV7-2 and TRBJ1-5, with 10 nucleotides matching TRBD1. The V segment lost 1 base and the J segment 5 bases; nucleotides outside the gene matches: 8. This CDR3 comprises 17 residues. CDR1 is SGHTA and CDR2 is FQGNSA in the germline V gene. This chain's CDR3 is CASSLGVMGQGYQPQHF. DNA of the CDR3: TGTGCCAGCAGCTTAGGCGTAATGGGACAGGGGTATCAGCCCCAGCATTTT. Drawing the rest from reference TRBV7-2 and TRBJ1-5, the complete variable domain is GAGVSQSPSNKVTEKGKDVELRCDPISGHTALYWYRQSLGQGLEFLIYFQGNSAPDKSGLPSDRFSAERTGGSVSTLTIQRTQQEDSAVYLCASSLGVMGQGYQPQHFGDGTRLSIL.

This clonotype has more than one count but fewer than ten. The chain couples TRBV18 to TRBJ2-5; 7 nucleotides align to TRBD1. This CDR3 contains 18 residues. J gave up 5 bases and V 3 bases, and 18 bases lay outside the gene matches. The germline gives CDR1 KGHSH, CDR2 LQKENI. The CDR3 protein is CASSPSARPKQGSETQYF. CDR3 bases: TGTGCCAGCTCACCCTCGGCGAGACCGAAACAGGGGTCGGAGACCCAGTACTTC. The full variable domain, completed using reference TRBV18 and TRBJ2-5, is NAGVMQNPRHLVRRRGQEARLRCSPMKGHSHVYWYRQLPEEGLKFMVYLQKENIIDESGMPKERFSAEFPKEGPSILRIQQVVRGDSAAYFCASSPSARPKQGSETQYFGPGTRLLVL.

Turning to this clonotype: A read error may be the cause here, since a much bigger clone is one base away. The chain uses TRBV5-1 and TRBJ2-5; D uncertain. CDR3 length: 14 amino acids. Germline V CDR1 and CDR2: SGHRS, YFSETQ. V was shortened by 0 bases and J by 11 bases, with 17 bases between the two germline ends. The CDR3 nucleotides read TGCGCCAGCAGCTTGGATTCGACCAACTACAAGCAGTACTTC. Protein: CASSLDSTNYKQYF.

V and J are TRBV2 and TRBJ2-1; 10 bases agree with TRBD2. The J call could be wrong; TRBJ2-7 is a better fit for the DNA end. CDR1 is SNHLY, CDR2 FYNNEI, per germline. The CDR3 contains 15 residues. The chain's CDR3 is CASNPSGRSYNEQYF. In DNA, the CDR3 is TGTGCCAGCAACCCTAGCGGGAGATCCTACAATGAGCAGTACTTC.

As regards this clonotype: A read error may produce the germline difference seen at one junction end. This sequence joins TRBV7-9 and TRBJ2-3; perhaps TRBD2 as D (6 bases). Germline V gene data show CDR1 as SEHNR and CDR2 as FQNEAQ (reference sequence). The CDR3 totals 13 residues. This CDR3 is CANSSGLLDTQYF. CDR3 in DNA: TGTGCCAACAGCTCCGGACTATTGGATACGCAGTATTTT.

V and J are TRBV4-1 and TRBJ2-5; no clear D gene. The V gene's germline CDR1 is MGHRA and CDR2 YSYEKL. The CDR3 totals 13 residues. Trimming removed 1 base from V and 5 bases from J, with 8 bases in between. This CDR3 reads CASSQAIGETQYF. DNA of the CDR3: TGCGCCAGCAGCCAAGCGATAGGGGAGACCCAGTACTTC.

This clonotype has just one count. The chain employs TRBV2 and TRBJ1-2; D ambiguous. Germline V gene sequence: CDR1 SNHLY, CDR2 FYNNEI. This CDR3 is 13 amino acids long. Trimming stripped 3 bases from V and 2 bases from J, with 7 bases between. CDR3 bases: TGTGCCAGCAGTGATTCGGGGAACTATGGCTACACCTTC. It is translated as CASSDSGNYGYTF.

The chain's CDR3 is CASSGDSRSYNEQFF. The CDR3 DNA follows: TGTGCCAGCAGTGGGGACTCACGCTCCTACAATGAGCAGTTCTTC. The gene calls are TRBV27 and TRBJ2-1; weak D call: TRBD2 (6 bases). The length of the CDR3 is 15 residues. V lost 5 bases and J lost 0, with 11 bases in between. CDR1 is MNHEY and CDR2 is SMNVEV in the germline V gene (reference sequence).

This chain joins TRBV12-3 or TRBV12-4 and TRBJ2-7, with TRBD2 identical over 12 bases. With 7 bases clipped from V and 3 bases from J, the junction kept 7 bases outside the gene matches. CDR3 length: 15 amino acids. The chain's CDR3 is CASKRLAGAYYEQYF. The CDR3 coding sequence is TGTGCCAGCAAGCGACTAGCGGGAGCTTACTACGAGCAGTACTTC.

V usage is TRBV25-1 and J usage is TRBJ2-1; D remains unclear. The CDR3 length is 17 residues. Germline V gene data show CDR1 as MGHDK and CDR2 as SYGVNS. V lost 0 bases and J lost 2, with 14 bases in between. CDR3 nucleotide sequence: TGTGCCAGCAGTGAATATGGAGTGGATTCAGCCTACAATGAGCAGTTCTTC. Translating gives CASSEYGVDSAYNEQFF.

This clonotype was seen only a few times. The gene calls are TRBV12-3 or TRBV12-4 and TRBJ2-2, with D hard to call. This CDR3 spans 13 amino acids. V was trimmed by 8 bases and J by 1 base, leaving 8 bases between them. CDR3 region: CASLRENTGELFF. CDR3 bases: TGTGCCAGCCTCCGCGAGAACACCGGGGAGCTGTTTTTT.

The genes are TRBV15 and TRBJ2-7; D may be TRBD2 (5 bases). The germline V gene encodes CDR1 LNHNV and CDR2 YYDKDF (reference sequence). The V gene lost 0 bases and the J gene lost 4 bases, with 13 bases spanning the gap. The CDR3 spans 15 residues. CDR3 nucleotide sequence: TGTGCCACCAGCAGAGATCTGGCTCGGGGATACGAGCAGTACTTC. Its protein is CATSRDLARGYEQYF.

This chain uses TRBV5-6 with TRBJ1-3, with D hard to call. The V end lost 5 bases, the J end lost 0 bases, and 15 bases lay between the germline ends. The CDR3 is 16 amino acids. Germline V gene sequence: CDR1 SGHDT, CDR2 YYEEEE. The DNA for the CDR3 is TGTGCCAGCAGGAAATCCCGACCGGTCTCTGGAAACACCATATATTTT. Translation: CASRKSRPVSGNTIYF. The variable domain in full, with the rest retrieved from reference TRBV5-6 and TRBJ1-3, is DAGVTQSPTHLIKTRGQQVTLRCSPKSGHDTVSWYQQALGQGPQFIFQYYEEEERQRGNFPDRFSGHQFPNYSSELNVNALLLGDSALYLCASRKSRPVSGNTIYFGEGSWLTVV.

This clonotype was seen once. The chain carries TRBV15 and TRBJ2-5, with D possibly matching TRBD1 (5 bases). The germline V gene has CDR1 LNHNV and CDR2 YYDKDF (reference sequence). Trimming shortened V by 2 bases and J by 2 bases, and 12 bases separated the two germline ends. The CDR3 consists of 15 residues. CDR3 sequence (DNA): TGTGCCACCAGCAGATCGTGGGGCAGTCAAGAGACCCAGTACTTC. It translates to CATSRSWGSQETQYF.